A selection of T cell receptor beta chains follows, all from one sample in a study of T cell responses to AZD1222 COVID-19 vaccine. TCRdb's copy holds only in-frame clones and misses some; the assay was immunoSEQ multiplex PCR. The table records 65,000 to 100,000 clones, about 84% of them present only once. Material: peripheral blood, obtained on day 0 of AZD1222 vaccination. The receptors come from an adult in good health. Both conserved end residues are part of each CDR3. Fields, in order: clone size, J gene, D gene, V gene, CDR3 protein, CDR3 DNA. The D gene is left open where the match is weak. For some rows the clone size is stated as once, few or many, or as a class when expanded; others skip it.

>-|TRBJ1-1|-|TRBV18
CASSPVVGNTEAFF
TGTGCCAGCTCACCAGTGGTGGGGAACACTGAAGCTTTCTTT
>-|TRBJ1-4|-|TRBV27
CASKNSGHNEKLFF
TGTGCCAGCAAAAACTCGGGTCATAATGAAAAACTGTTTTTT
>few|TRBJ1-1|TRBD1|TRBV11-3
CASSLFTGGDTEAFF
TGTGCCAGCAGCCTATTCACAGGGGGAGACACTGAAGCTTTCTTT
>-|TRBJ1-3|-|TRBV6-5
CASRSTGRAGNTIYF
TGTGCCAGCAGATCGACAGGCAGAGCTGGAAACACCATATATTTT
>-|TRBJ1-2|-|TRBV10-3
CAISESKSGGIHGYTF
TGTGCCATCAGTGAGTCGAAGTCGGGGGGTATTCATGGCTACACCTTC
>once|TRBJ1-4|-|TRBV5-6
CASSYRAGVKTNEKLFF
TGTGCCAGCAGCTACAGGGCGGGGGTTAAGACTAATGAAAAACTGTTTTTT
>-|TRBJ1-1|-|TRBV6-1
CASSEMWTEAFF
TGTGCCAGCAGTGAAATGTGGACTGAAGCTTTCTTT
>-|TRBJ2-3|-|TRBV2
CASERGTDTQYF
TGTGCCAGCGAAAGGGGAACAGATACGCAGTATTTT
>-|TRBJ2-3|-|TRBV14
CASSFVPAPSTDTQYF
TGTGCCAGCAGTTTCGTCCCTGCTCCTAGCACAGATACGCAGTATTTT
>-|TRBJ2-3|-|TRBV10-1
CASSETGSRDTQYF
TGCGCCAGCAGTGAGACCGGATCACGGGATACGCAGTATTTT
>-|TRBJ2-3|TRBD2|TRBV6-5
CASKRTSGDTQYF
TGTGCCAGCAAAAGGACTAGCGGAGATACGCAGTATTTT
>once|TRBJ1-5|TRBD1|TRBV28
CALNRGGNQPQHF
TGTGCCCTTAACAGGGGCGGCAATCAGCCCCAGCATTTT
>-|TRBJ2-1|-|TRBV18
CASSPQEAGEQFF
TGTGCCAGCTCCCCCCAGGAGGCAGGAGAGCAGTTCTTC
>-|TRBJ2-7|-|TRBV5-1
CASSSRSLGPYEQYF
TGCGCCAGCAGCTCCCGGAGCCTAGGACCCTACGAGCAGTACTTC
>-|TRBJ2-1|-|TRBV30
CAWTGGSYNEQFF
TGTGCCTGGACTGGGGGCTCCTACAATGAGCAGTTCTTC
>-|TRBJ1-5|TRBD1|TRBV19
CASSPSGQGNQPQHF
TGTGCCAGTAGTCCCTCGGGACAGGGGAATCAGCCCCAGCATTTT
>-|TRBJ2-7|-|TRBV5-5
CASSRDVSYDEQYF
TGTGCCAGCAGCCGAGACGTGTCGTACGACGAGCAGTACTTC
>-|TRBJ1-1|TRBD1|TRBV5-1
CASSLEQGNEAFF
TGCGCCAGCAGCTTGGAACAGGGGAATGAAGCTTTCTTT
>-|TRBJ1-4|-|TRBV2
CASSEQGGLFF
TGTGCCAGCAGTGAACAGGGCGGACTGTTTTTT
>-|TRBJ1-2|-|TRBV30
CAFIAPGINPISYGYTF
TGTGCCTTCATCGCCCCCGGGATCAATCCTATCAGCTATGGCTACACCTTC
>-|TRBJ1-5|-|TRBV18
CASSQGWSNQPQHF
TGTGCCAGCTCACAGGGATGGAGCAATCAGCCCCAGCATTTT
>-|TRBJ1-1|-|TRBV28
CASSAGGRRNTEAFF
TGTGCCAGTTCGGCGGGGGGGCGGAGGAACACTGAAGCTTTCTTT
>once|TRBJ2-1|TRBD2|TRBV11-2
CASSLRLAGLGEQFF
TGTGCCAGCAGCTTGAGACTAGCGGGGTTAGGAGAGCAGTTCTTC
>few|TRBJ1-5|-|TRBV6-1
CASSEGGGGLNQPQHF
TGTGCCAGCAGTGAAGGGGGTGGGGGCCTCAATCAGCCCCAGCATTTT
>once|TRBJ1-1|-|TRBV7-9
CASNLGGNEAFF
TGTGCCAGCAACCTGGGGGGCAATGAAGCTTTCTTT
>-|TRBJ2-2|TRBD2|TRBV10-3
CAITGGGLTGELFF
TGTGCCATCACCGGCGGGGGGTTGACCGGGGAGCTGTTTTTT
>-|TRBJ1-2|-|TRBV9
CASSVVANGDYGYTF
TGTGCCAGCAGCGTAGTGGCCAACGGGGACTATGGCTACACCTTC
>-|TRBJ1-1|TRBD1|TRBV7-9
CASSLTGAWIEAFF
TGTGCCAGCAGCTTGACAGGGGCGTGGATTGAAGCTTTCTTT
>-|TRBJ1-6|-|TRBV7-9
CASSQDSPLHF
TGTGCCAGCAGTCAGGATTCACCCCTCCACTTT
>-|TRBJ2-5|-|TRBV4-1
CASSQQGLRQETQYF
TGCGCCAGCAGCCAACAGGGACTGCGGCAAGAGACCCAGTACTTC
>-|TRBJ2-1|-|TRBV27
CASSFYTGGDNEQFF
TGTGCCAGCAGTTTCTACACCGGGGGAGACAATGAGCAGTTCTTC
>-|TRBJ2-2|-|TRBV5-6
CASSLASPGELFF
TGTGCCAGCAGCTTGGCGTCACCTGGGGAGCTGTTTTTT
>-|TRBJ2-7|TRBD1|TRBV18
CASSSPYRGSYEQYF
TGTGCCAGCTCCTCACCCTACAGGGGCTCCTACGAGCAGTACTTC
>few|TRBJ2-3|TRBD1|TRBV11-2
CASSRTGGGTDTQYF
TGTGCCAGCAGCCGCACAGGGGGCGGCACAGATACGCAGTATTTT
>few|TRBJ2-7|-|TRBV7-2
CASSPRTYEQYF
TGTGCCAGCAGCCCCAGAACCTACGAGCAGTACTTC